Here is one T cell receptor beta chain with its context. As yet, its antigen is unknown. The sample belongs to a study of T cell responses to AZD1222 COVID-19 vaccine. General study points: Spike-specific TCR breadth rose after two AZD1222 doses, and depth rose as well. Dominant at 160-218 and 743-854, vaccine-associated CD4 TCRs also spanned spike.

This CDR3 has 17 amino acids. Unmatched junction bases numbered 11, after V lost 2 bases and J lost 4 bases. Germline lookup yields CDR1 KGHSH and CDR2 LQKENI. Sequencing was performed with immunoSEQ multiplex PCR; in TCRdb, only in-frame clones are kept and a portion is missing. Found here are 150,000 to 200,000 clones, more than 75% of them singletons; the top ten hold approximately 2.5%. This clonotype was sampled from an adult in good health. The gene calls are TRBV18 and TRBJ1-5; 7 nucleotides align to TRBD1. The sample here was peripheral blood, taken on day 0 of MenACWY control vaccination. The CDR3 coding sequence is TGTGCCAGCTCACCAGTGGTAGGGACAGAAAAGAATCAGCCCCAGCATTTT. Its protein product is CASSPVVGTEKNQPQHF.